One and the same sample provided the 31 T cell receptor beta chains below, sequenced in a study of cytomegalovirus exposure and HLA in healthy donors. Profiling relied on immunoSEQ multiplex PCR, and the TCRdb table lists in-frame clones only, not all of them. The repertoire consists of some 150,000 clones, with around 90% occurring once and the leading ten covering about 3.5%. Sequencing was carried out using PBMCs. All receptors come from a woman between 18 and 29 years old in good health and CMV-seropositive.

V gene TRBV6-5 combines with J gene TRBJ1-3, with D unresolved. Trimming cost V 0 bases and J 3 bases, with 12 bases left between them. Germline lookup yields CDR1 MNHEY and CDR2 SVGAGI. There are 16 residues in the CDR3. This CDR3 reads CASSYSGEVRGNTIYF. CDR3 coding DNA: TGTGCCAGCAGTTACTCCGGAGAAGTTCGTGGAAACACCATATATTTT.

This chain uses TRBV29-1 with TRBJ2-7; D gene uncertain. The V and J ends lost 6 bases and 3 bases respectively, with 9 bases between them. Germline lookup yields CDR1 SQVTM and CDR2 ANQGSEA. The CDR3 is 11 amino acids. Here the CDR3 DNA reads TGCAGCGTCCGGGTCCTCTACGAGCAGTACTTC. It specifies CSVRVLYEQYF.

This clone occurred a few times. The chain couples TRBV10-1 to TRBJ1-2; D remains ambiguous. Germline V CDR1 and CDR2: WNHNN, SYGVQD (reference sequence). Trimming cost V 0 bases and J 3 bases, with 5 bases left between them. The CDR3 runs 13 residues. The CDR3 spells CASSESTDYGYTF. CDR3 DNA sequence: TGCGCCAGCAGTGAGTCAACAGACTATGGCTACACCTTC.

This chain uses TRBV5-4 with TRBJ2-1; D possibly corresponds to TRBD2 (6 bases). This CDR3 is 14 amino acids long. The germline gives CDR1 SGHNT, CDR2 YYREEE (reference sequence). The V and J ends lost 4 bases and 9 bases respectively, with 17 bases between them. CDR3 nucleotides: TGTGCCAGCAGCCCCGACTCGTTGGGGGGTGAGCAGTTCTTC. This translates into CASSPDSLGGEQFF. Full variable domain (outside the CDR3, taken from reference TRBV5-4 and TRBJ2-1): ETGVTQSPTHLIKTRGQQVTLRCSSQSGHNTVSWYQQALGQGPQFIFQYYREEENGRGNFPPRFSGLQFPNYSSELNVNALELDDSALYLCASSPDSLGGEQFFGPGTRLTVL.

The chain joins TRBV28 to TRBJ2-6, with 9 nucleotides matching TRBD2. The V gene end was trimmed by 3 bases and the J gene end by 0 bases; junction bases not matched to a gene: 6. The CDR3 extends over 18 amino acids. CDR1 is MDHEN, CDR2 SYDVKM, per germline. CDR3 nucleotide sequence: TGTGCCAGCAGTTTGATGGCGGGAGGGTTCTCTGGGGCCAACGTCCTGACTTTC. This gives the protein CASSLMAGGFSGANVLTF. The whole variable domain, filled in from reference TRBV28 and TRBJ2-6, reads DVKVTQSSRYLVKRTGEKVFLECVQDMDHENMFWYRQDPGLGLRLIYFSYDVKMKEKGDIPEGYSVSREKKERFSLILESASTNQTSMYLCASSLMAGGFSGANVLTFGAGSRLTVL.

The rearrangement joins TRBV5-1 to TRBJ2-3; 7 nucleotides agree with TRBD2. CDR1 SGHRS and CDR2 YFSETQ come from the germline V gene. Trimming removed 4 bases from V and 6 bases from J; junction bases left unmatched: 11. The CDR3 spans 15 residues. The CDR3 sequence is CASSPRGRAMDTQYF. The DNA for the CDR3 is TGCGCCAGCAGCCCGAGAGGGAGGGCCATGGATACGCAGTATTTT.

The V gene is TRBV11-2, the J gene TRBJ2-3; 8 bases fit TRBD1. Trimming took 4 bases from V and 1 from J; bases not matched to a gene: 4. CDR3 length: 15 residues. Germline assignment: CDR1 SGHAT and CDR2 FQNNGV. CDR3 amino acids: CASSSDRAGTDTQYF. CDR3 nucleotide sequence: TGTGCCAGCAGCTCGGACAGGGCTGGCACAGATACGCAGTATTTT.

As DNA, the CDR3 is TGTGCCAGCACCTCACCCGGGACAGGGGTTCGAGAGACCCAGTACTTC. Amino acids: CASTSPGTGVRETQYF. The rearrangement links TRBV28 to TRBJ2-5, with 10 bases matching TRBD1. V dropped 7 bases and J dropped 4; count of bases not matched to a gene: 12. The CDR3 loop spans 16 amino acids. Germline lookup yields CDR1 MDHEN and CDR2 SYDVKM.

The chain combines TRBV15 with TRBJ1-5; D uncertain. Trimming removed 3 bases at V and 3 bases at J, with 15 bases between. The V gene's germline CDR1 is LNHNV and CDR2 YYDKDF (reference sequence). This CDR3 comprises 16 residues. The CDR3 loop is CATSSGETGNNQPQHF. CDR3 in DNA: TGTGCCACCAGCAGCGGCGAAACGGGAAACAATCAGCCCCAGCATTTT.

The chain links TRBV30 to TRBJ2-5; 15 bases are shared with TRBD2. Germline CDR1 and CDR2: GTSNPN and SVGIG (reference sequence). J lost 4 bases, V lost 3 bases, and 0 bases had no gene match. This CDR3 is built from 14 residues. Written as DNA, the CDR3 is TGTGCCTGGAGGGGACTAGCGGGAGGAGAGACCCAGTACTTC. Its protein is CAWRGLAGGETQYF.

This sequence joins TRBV7-8 and TRBJ2-5; unclear D gene. CDR1 is SGHVS and CDR2 is FQNEAQ in the germline V gene. Between the trimmed V and J ends, which lost 2 bases and 1 base, there was a span of 8 bases. The CDR3 sequence is 14 residues long. This CDR3 reads CASSLPNIQETQYF. The CDR3 DNA is TGTGCCAGCAGCTTACCTAATATCCAAGAGACCCAGTACTTC.

This clone has a single count. The J gene is TRBJ1-2, the V gene TRBV28, with a possible D match to TRBD1 (6 bases). V lost 7 bases and J 0 bases, leaving 15 bases between the germline ends. The CDR3 loop spans 15 amino acids. Germline V CDR1 and CDR2: MDHEN, SYDVKM. CDR3 sequence: CASTPGVLTNYGYTF. The DNA of the CDR3 is TGTGCCAGCACACCAGGGGTCCTCACTAACTATGGCTACACCTTC.

The chain combines TRBV5-1 with TRBJ1-1; D call uncertain. The CDR3 spans 12 residues. From germline, CDR1 is SGHRS and CDR2 YFSETQ. The V end lost 1 base, the J end lost 5 bases, and 6 bases lay between the germline ends. CDR3 sequence reads: CASSLSPTEAFF. CDR3 coding DNA: TGCGCCAGCAGCTTGTCCCCTACTGAAGCTTTCTTT. Looking up the rest from reference TRBV5-1 and TRBJ1-1 gives the full variable domain: KAGVTQTPRYLIKTRGQQVTLSCSPISGHRSVSWYQQTPGQGLQFLFEYFSETQRNKGNFPGRFSGRQFSNSRSEMNVSTLELGDSALYLCASSLSPTEAFFGQGTRLTVV.

This sequence joins TRBV28 and TRBJ1-4; maybe TRBD1 (6 bases). There are 15 residues in the CDR3. Deletions cut 10 bases from V and 3 bases from J, with 18 bases between. CDR1 is MDHEN and CDR2 is SYDVKM in the germline V gene. In nucleotides, the CDR3 is TGTGCCACCCGTTGGGCAGGGGTCCCTAATGAAAAACTGTTTTTT. It is translated as CATRWAGVPNEKLFF.

This sequence joins TRBV11-1 and TRBJ2-5; D gene unclear. The CDR3 is 13 residues long. The germline V gene encodes CDR1 SGHAT and CDR2 FQDESV (reference sequence). The V end lost 1 base, the J end lost 5 bases, and 8 bases lay between the germline ends. CDR3 bases: TGTGCCAGCAGCTTAGGAGTCGGGGAGACCCAGTACTTC. Translated, it gives CASSLGVGETQYF. Filled out from reference TRBV11-1 and TRBJ2-5, the complete variable domain reads EAEVAQSPRYKITEKSQAVAFWCDPISGHATLYWYRQILGQGPELLVQFQDESVVDDSQLPKDRFSAERLKGVDSTLKIQPAELGDSAMYLCASSLGVGETQYFGPGTRLLVL.

The rearrangement links TRBV7-8 to TRBJ2-7; TRBD2 is a possible D gene (5 bases). CDR3 length: 12 residues. Germline V gene lookup returns CDR1 SGHVS and CDR2 FQNEAQ. V lost 2 bases to trimming and J lost 6 bases, with 8 bases between them. CDR3: CASSLIEGEQYF. CDR3 sequence (DNA): TGTGCCAGCAGCTTAATAGAGGGCGAGCAGTACTTC.

The chain has TRBV11-3 and TRBJ2-3; unclear D gene. Germline CDR1 reads SGHNT; CDR2 reads YENEEA. This CDR3 is built from 15 residues. V was clipped by 3 bases and J by 1 base, with 11 bases between them. The CDR3 DNA reads TGTGCCAGCAGCTTCGGTGGAGCGCGCACAGATACGCAGTATTTT. Protein: CASSFGGARTDTQYF.

The J gene is TRBJ2-1, the V gene TRBV6-4, with 7 bases lining up with TRBD1. Germline assignment: CDR1 MRHNA and CDR2 SNTAGT. The CDR3 extends over 15 amino acids. V shed 3 bases and J 4 bases; nucleotides not matched to a gene: 6. The CDR3 DNA sequence: TGTGCCAGCAGTGAGAAGGGACAGCGGTACAATGAGCAGTTCTTC. Protein sequence: CASSEKGQRYNEQFF.

This clone was recorded many times. The chain carries TRBV10-1 and TRBJ2-2; unclear D gene. V lost 0 bases and J lost 6, with 11 bases in between. CDR3 length equals 15 residues. The germline V gene encodes CDR1 WNHNN and CDR2 SYGVQD (reference sequence). As DNA, the CDR3 is TGCGCCAGCAGTGAGTCGAGTCTAGAATCCGGGGAGCTGTTTTTT. Translation gives CASSESSLESGELFF.

The rearrangement joins TRBV4-3 to TRBJ2-1; the match to TRBD2 covers 14 bases. The CDR3 runs to 18 residues. V lost 10 bases, J lost 0 bases, and 11 bases stayed unmatched. Germline V CDR1 and CDR2: LGHNA, YSLEER. The CDR3 here is CATRGLAGGTSSYNEQFF. CDR3 DNA: TGCGCCACCAGAGGACTAGCGGGAGGAACGAGCTCCTACAATGAGCAGTTCTTC.

J is TRBJ2-5 and V is TRBV9; 10 nucleotides line up with TRBD2. Unmatched junction bases numbered 10, after V lost 2 bases and J lost 6 bases. CDR1 and CDR2 (germline): SGDLS, YYNGEE. The length of the CDR3 is 16 residues. The CDR3 reads CASSVLAGALVKTQYF. CDR3 coding DNA: TGTGCCAGCAGCGTTCTAGCGGGAGCATTGGTAAAGACCCAGTACTTC.

In the case of this clone: The sample carries other DNA sequences with the same CDR3. The V and J genes are TRBV4-1 and TRBJ2-5, with D tentatively TRBD2 (5 bases). CDR1 is MGHRA, CDR2 YSYEKL, per germline. The CDR3 runs to 14 residues. The germline V and J ends were trimmed by 0 bases and 5 bases, with 10 bases remaining between them. The CDR3 region is CASSQDQRGETQYF. The CDR3 DNA reads TGCGCCAGCAGCCAAGATCAGCGAGGGGAGACCCAGTACTTC.

The chain links TRBV28 to TRBJ1-4; D might be TRBD1 (5 bases). Trimming took 4 bases from V and 0 from J, leaving 9 bases between them. In germline, CDR1 is MDHEN, CDR2 SYDVKM. The CDR3 sequence is 15 residues long. DNA of the CDR3: TGTGCCAGCAGTTCAGTAGGGGCAACTAATGAAAAACTGTTTTTT. Encoded protein: CASSSVGATNEKLFF.

This chain links TRBV6-4 with TRBJ1-2; 7 bases align to TRBD1. The CDR3 runs to 12 residues. V shed 4 bases, J shed 8 bases, and the junction held 4 bases outside the gene matches. In germline, CDR1 is MRHNA, CDR2 SNTAGT. The CDR3 DNA reads as TGTGCCAGCAGTGCCCCAGGGGGGGGCTACACCTTC. Translation gives CASSAPGGGYTF.

The chain carries TRBV29-1 and TRBJ2-1, with TRBD2 identical over 10 bases. CDR3 length: 13 amino acids. V trimming: 5 bases; J trimming: 7 bases; junction bases outside the gene matches: 5. In germline, CDR1 is SQVTM, CDR2 ANQGSEA. The CDR3 protein is CSVPSGSSNEQFF. DNA for the CDR3: TGCAGCGTTCCTAGCGGGAGTAGTAATGAGCAGTTCTTC.

The J gene is TRBJ2-5, the V gene TRBV5-1, with a weak D call TRBD1 (6 bases). The CDR3 runs 14 residues. V was pared by 0 bases and J by 5 bases, with 11 bases between. CDR1 is SGHRS and CDR2 is YFSETQ in the germline V gene. Here the CDR3 reads CASSLAGDQETQYF. CDR3 coding DNA: TGCGCCAGCAGCTTGGCAGGGGATCAGGAGACCCAGTACTTC.

The V and J genes are TRBV23-1 and TRBJ2-7; TRBD2 might be the D (7 bases). TRBV23-1 is an open reading frame, and its role is uncertain. Trimming cost V 4 bases and J 6 bases, with 19 bases left between them. The CDR3 has 15 amino acids. The CDR3 loop reads CASSLARRGPVEQYF. CDR3 sequence (DNA): TGCGCCAGCAGTCTCGCTCGGCGGGGGCCAGTCGAGCAGTACTTC.

The rearrangement uses TRBV19 and TRBJ1-3; 10 positions match TRBD1. The CDR3 is made up of 17 amino acids. The germline V gene encodes CDR1 LNHDA and CDR2 SQIVND (reference sequence). The V and J ends lost 5 bases and 2 bases, in that order; junction bases with no gene match: 9. CDR3 loop: CASSPRGQGDAGNTIYF. As DNA, the CDR3 is TGTGCCAGTAGTCCCCGAGGACAGGGGGACGCTGGAAACACCATATATTTT. Full variable domain (missing parts from reference TRBV19 and TRBJ1-3): DGGITQSPKYLFRKEGQNVTLSCEQNLNHDAMYWYRQDPGQGLRLIYYSQIVNDFQKGDIAEGYSVSREKKESFPLTVTSAQKNPTAFYLCASSPRGQGDAGNTIYFGEGSWLTVV.

The chain links TRBV18 to TRBJ1-4; D uncertain. V lost 2 bases to trimming and J lost 0 bases, with 7 bases between them. Germline-derived CDR1 and CDR2 are KGHSH and LQKENI. This CDR3 is 15 amino acids long. DNA for the CDR3: TGTGCCAGCTCACCAACCGGGGCAACTAATGAAAAACTGTTTTTT. Its protein is CASSPTGATNEKLFF.

V usage is TRBV5-6 and J usage is TRBJ2-1, with 7 bases that match TRBD1. From germline, CDR1 is SGHDT and CDR2 YYEEEE. The CDR3 consists of 16 residues. V lost 3 bases and J lost 3; bases outside the gene matches: 9. CDR3 in amino acids: CASSSITGTVYNEQFF. The DNA of the CDR3 is TGTGCCAGCAGCTCCATAACCGGGACAGTCTACAATGAGCAGTTCTTC.

The chain has TRBV19 and TRBJ2-7; D is ambiguous. Germline V gives CDR1 LNHDA, CDR2 SQIVND (reference sequence). The CDR3 runs to 15 residues. V dropped 3 bases and J dropped 0 bases, with 12 bases sitting between them. CDR3 protein: CASSIGSSRSYEQYF. CDR3 sequence (DNA): TGTGCCAGTAGTATTGGGTCTAGTCGCTCCTACGAGCAGTACTTC. Combining the CDR3 with reference TRBV19 and TRBJ2-7 gives the whole variable domain DGGITQSPKYLFRKEGQNVTLSCEQNLNHDAMYWYRQDPGQGLRLIYYSQIVNDFQKGDIAEGYSVSREKKESFPLTVTSAQKNPTAFYLCASSIGSSRSYEQYFGPGTRLTVT.